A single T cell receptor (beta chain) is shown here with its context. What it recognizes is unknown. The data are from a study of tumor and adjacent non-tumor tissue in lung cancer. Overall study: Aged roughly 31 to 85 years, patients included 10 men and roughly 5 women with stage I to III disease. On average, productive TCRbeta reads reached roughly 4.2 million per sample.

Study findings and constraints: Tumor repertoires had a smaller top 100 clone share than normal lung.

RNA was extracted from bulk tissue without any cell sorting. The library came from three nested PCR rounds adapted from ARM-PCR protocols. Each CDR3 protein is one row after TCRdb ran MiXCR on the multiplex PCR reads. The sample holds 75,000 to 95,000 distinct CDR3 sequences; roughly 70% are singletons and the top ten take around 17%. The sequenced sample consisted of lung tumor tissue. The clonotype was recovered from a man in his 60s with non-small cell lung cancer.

The CDR3 reads CASSRDRGSYEQYF. CDR3 bases: TGTGCCAGCAGCCGGGACAGGGGTTCCTACGAGCAGTACTTC. This sequence joins TRBV7-9 and TRBJ2-7, with 10 bases identical to TRBD1. V shed 5 bases, J shed 1 base, and the junction held 2 bases outside the gene matches. Per germline, CDR1 SEHNR and CDR2 FQNEAQ (reference sequence). The CDR3 loop spans 14 amino acids.